These 25 T cell receptor beta chains were all obtained from the same sample, sequenced in a study of blood T cell repertoires in COVID-19. The protocol was immunoSEQ multiplex PCR, while the TCRdb copy is restricted to in-frame clones and leaves out a portion. The sample includes 40,000 to 55,000 clones, about 80% seen only once; the top ten take 19%. Sequencing was carried out using peripheral blood. The source of these receptors is a man in his 70s with acute or convalescent COVID-19.

The V call is TRBV6-2 or TRBV6-3, the J call TRBJ1-2, with TRBD1 matching over 9 bases. The junction had 7 bases not matched to a gene; V was cut back by 6 bases and J by 8 bases. CDR3 length equals 13 residues. Germline V lookup: CDR1 MNHEY, CDR2 SVGEGT. For the CDR3, the DNA is TGTGCCAGCAGCGACGGACAGGGGTGGGGCTACACCTTC. It yields the protein CASSDGQGWGYTF.

This sequence joins TRBV19 and TRBJ1-5; D is unresolved. Trimming cost V 7 bases and J 3 bases, with 7 bases left between them. CDR1 and CDR2 (germline): LNHDA, SQIVND (reference sequence). The CDR3 runs 12 residues. The CDR3, as DNA: TGTGCCAGTAATTCTCTCAATCAGCCCCAGCATTTT. Translating it yields CASNSLNQPQHF.

V usage is TRBV7-2 and J usage is TRBJ1-2; possible D gene TRBD1, 5 bases. Germline-derived CDR1 and CDR2 are SGHTA and FQGNSA. Trimming cost V 0 bases and J 4 bases, with 12 bases left between them. The CDR3 contains 15 residues. The CDR3 nucleotides read TGTGCCAGCAGCTTAGCATATAGGGGAGGCTATGGCTACACCTTC. It encodes CASSLAYRGGYGYTF.

This clone has a handful of counts. The rearrangement uses TRBV25-1 and TRBJ2-4; 7 bases are a match to TRBD1. J lost 0 bases, V lost 3 bases, and 8 bases had no gene match. The CDR3 runs to 17 residues. Germline V gene sequence: CDR1 MGHDK, CDR2 SYGVNS. In DNA, the CDR3 is TGTGCCAGCAGTGATGCGTGGGACAGCCTAGCCAAAAACATTCAGTACTTC. Its translation is CASSDAWDSLAKNIQYF.

The rearrangement joins TRBV28 to TRBJ1-5; tentatively, D is TRBD1 (6 bases). The CDR3 has 15 residues. V was shortened by 3 bases and J by 9 bases, with 18 bases between the two germline ends. Germline assignment: CDR1 MDHEN and CDR2 SYDVKM. DNA of the CDR3: TGTGCCAGCAGTTTGCCAAATACCGGGACACGGCCCCAGCATTTT. Amino acid sequence: CASSLPNTGTRPQHF.

The genes are TRBV6-6 and TRBJ1-5; 10 positions agree with TRBD1. The germline gives CDR1 MNHNY, CDR2 SVGAGI (reference sequence). The CDR3 is made up of 15 amino acids. The J segment lost 7 bases and the V segment lost 3 bases, leaving 6 bases of the junction unmatched. CDR3 loop: CASSYSTGGGQPQHF. The DNA for the CDR3 is TGTGCCAGCAGTTATTCGACAGGGGGCGGGCAGCCCCAGCATTTT.

The genes are TRBV6-5 and TRBJ1-4; TRBD1 matches 7 bases. Germline V lookup: CDR1 MNHEY, CDR2 SVGAGI. The CDR3 loop spans 14 amino acids. V shed 0 bases, J shed 8 bases, and the junction held 3 bases outside the gene matches. CDR3 nucleotide sequence: TGTGCCAGCAGTTACTCGAGACAGGGCGAAAAACTGTTTTTT. Translation gives CASSYSRQGEKLFF.

This sequence joins TRBV11-2 and TRBJ2-2; possible D gene TRBD2, 5 bases. The germline V gene encodes CDR1 SGHAT and CDR2 FQNNGV. The CDR3 length is 13 residues. V gave up 1 base and J gave up 5 bases, with 5 bases separating them. Here the CDR3 DNA reads TGTGCCAGCAGCTTAGCGGGGACCGGGGAGCTGTTTTTT. Translated, it gives CASSLAGTGELFF.

This rearrangement joins TRBV6-1 to TRBJ1-4; possible D gene TRBD1, 5 bases. Germline-derived CDR1 and CDR2 are MNHNS and SASEGT. Deletions cut 2 bases from V and 8 bases from J, with 21 bases between. The CDR3 is made up of 17 amino acids. The CDR3 DNA sequence: TGTGCCAGCAGTGAAAGGTCGGTCGGCAGGGTCAGCGAAAAACTGTTTTTT. Protein sequence: CASSERSVGRVSEKLFF.

The chain carries TRBV20-1 and TRBJ2-3; a weak D match, TRBD2 (5 bases). The CDR3 has 16 amino acids. With 3 bases removed from V and 5 bases from J, the gap between germline ends came to 21 bases. The germline CDR1 and CDR2 sequences are DFQATT and SNEGSKA (reference sequence). The CDR3 nucleotides read TGCAGTGCTAGTAGGCTCGGCTCGGGATTCGGAGATACGCAGTATTTT. It specifies CSASRLGSGFGDTQYF.

The chain links TRBV12-2 to TRBJ1-2; the table's D call of TRBD1 was not tested on the DNA. TRBV12-2 is deemed a pseudogene. CDR3 length: 16 amino acids. CDR3 protein: CASRLARDRGNYGYTF. The CDR3 DNA reads as TGTGCAAGTCGCTTAGCAAGGGACAGGGGGAACTATGGCTACACCTTC.

The chain joins TRBV9 to TRBJ2-7; 12 nucleotides align to TRBD2. The V and J ends lost 4 bases and 6 bases, in that order; junction bases with no gene match: 8. This CDR3 is 15 amino acids long. Per the germline V gene, CDR1 is SGDLS and CDR2 is YYNGEE. CDR3 DNA sequence: TGTGCCAGCAGCCCGGGACTAGCGGGTACCCTCGAGCAGTACTTC. Translation gives CASSPGLAGTLEQYF.

The J gene is TRBJ2-2, the V gene TRBV6-4; 7 bases are a match to TRBD2. The germline V gene has CDR1 MRHNA and CDR2 SNTAGT. V gave up 6 bases and J gave up 4 bases; unmatched junction bases: 5. The CDR3 runs 14 residues. The CDR3 bases are TGTGCCAGCAGAAGACTAGCTGCCACCGGGGAGCTGTTTTTT. Translating it yields CASRRLAATGELFF.

This chain links TRBV5-1 with TRBJ1-6; unclear D gene. CDR3 length equals 15 residues. V shed 0 bases and J shed 5 bases, with 9 bases lying between them. Germline V gives CDR1 SGHRS, CDR2 YFSETQ. CDR3 amino acids: CASSLGQANNSPLHF. The CDR3 DNA reads TGCGCCAGCAGCTTGGGACAAGCTAATAATTCACCCCTCCACTTT.

The V call is TRBV5-4, the J call TRBJ1-3; D possibly corresponds to TRBD1 (6 bases). The germline V gene encodes CDR1 SGHNT and CDR2 YYREEE (reference sequence). The CDR3 has 15 residues. V lost 2 bases and J 0 bases, leaving 9 bases between the germline ends. CDR3 sequence: CASSLGGASGNTIYF. Here the CDR3 DNA reads TGTGCCAGCAGCTTAGGGGGGGCCTCTGGAAACACCATATATTTT.

This sequence joins TRBV6-5 and TRBJ1-5, with 9 positions matching TRBD1. Unmatched junction bases numbered 5, after V lost 5 bases and J lost 3 bases. From germline, CDR1 is MNHEY and CDR2 SVGAGI. The length of the CDR3 is 15 residues. The CDR3 DNA reads TGTGCCAGCAGTCGAGACAGGGGGAACAATCAGCCCCAGCATTTT. Protein: CASSRDRGNNQPQHF.

The chain employs TRBV7-2 and TRBJ2-7, with 8 positions matching TRBD1. Unmatched junction bases numbered 5, after V lost 1 base and J lost 3 bases. CDR1 SGHTA and CDR2 FQGNSA come from the germline V gene. This CDR3 spans 15 amino acids. The DNA of the CDR3 is TGTGCCAGCAGCTTAGGGGGGGACAGGAACTACGAGCAGTACTTC. Translation: CASSLGGDRNYEQYF.

The gene calls are TRBV5-6 and TRBJ1-1, with 8 bases matching TRBD1. This CDR3 region has 16 residues. V gave up 4 bases and J gave up 3 bases; unmatched junction bases: 11. The germline V gene encodes CDR1 SGHDT and CDR2 YYEEEE. As DNA, the CDR3 is TGTGCCAGCAGCCCCGGACAGGGAGGAGTCGACACTGAAGCTTTCTTT. Translating it yields CASSPGQGGVDTEAFF.

The chain recombines TRBV15 with TRBJ1-1; 8 nucleotides agree with TRBD1. CDR1 is LNHNV and CDR2 is YYDKDF in the germline V gene (reference sequence). The CDR3 runs to 14 residues. The junction had 1 base not matched to a gene; V was cut back by 0 bases and J by 4 bases. In DNA form, the CDR3 reads TGTGCCACCAGCAGAGAACAGGGGGTCACTGAAGCTTTCTTT. Translated, it gives CATSREQGVTEAFF.

This chain links TRBV6-6 with TRBJ2-3, with unresolved D. The V end was cut by 6 bases, the J end by 4 bases, with 17 bases between. CDR1 and CDR2 from the germline V gene are MNHNY and SVGAGI (reference sequence). CDR3 size: 15 residues. CDR3 protein: CASRSAVSESDTQYF. In DNA form, the CDR3 reads TGTGCCAGCAGATCGGCTGTGAGCGAGTCAGATACGCAGTATTTT.

The chain has TRBV11-3 and TRBJ2-5, with 11 nucleotides matching TRBD2. CDR1 is SGHNT, CDR2 YENEEA, per germline. CDR3 length: 14 residues. The ends lost 6 bases at V and 3 bases at J; junction bases unmatched: 3. The CDR3 DNA reads as TGTGCCAGCAGTCGGGGACTAGCGGAAGAGACCCAGTACTTC. This encodes CASSRGLAEETQYF.

The chain combines TRBV6-5 with TRBJ1-4, with 10 bases matching TRBD1. Germline CDR1 is MNHEY and CDR2 is SVGAGI. The length of the CDR3 is 14 residues. V lost 8 bases and J lost 8; bases outside the gene matches: 8. The CDR3 DNA reads TGTGCCAGCGGAAGGGACAGGGGTAGCGAAAAACTGTTTTTT. This codes for CASGRDRGSEKLFF.

The chain joins TRBV7-6 to TRBJ2-5; 8 positions agree with TRBD1. Germline V gene sequence: CDR1 SGHVS, CDR2 FNYEAQ. With V trimmed by 1 base and J by 5 bases, 6 bases remained unmatched. The CDR3 is 15 amino acids. The CDR3 reads CASSLEDREGETQYF. The CDR3 coding sequence is TGTGCCAGCAGCTTAGAGGACAGGGAAGGGGAGACCCAGTACTTC.

This chain connects TRBV19 to TRBJ1-2, with TRBD1 matching over 7 bases. The CDR3 loop spans 12 amino acids. CDR1 is LNHDA, CDR2 SQIVND, per germline (reference sequence). Trimming at V came to 4 bases and at J to 8 bases, leaving 4 bases not matched to a gene. The CDR3 protein is CASSTDRRGYTF. CDR3 DNA sequence: TGTGCCAGTAGTACGGACAGGAGAGGCTACACCTTC.

The CDR3 DNA sequence: TGTGCCAGCAGCCAAGATGGCTCAGGGGGGACCTATGGCTACACCTTC. This gives the protein CASSQDGSGGTYGYTF. The chain has TRBV3-1 (or the pseudogene TRBV3-2) and TRBJ1-2, with 7 bases fitting TRBD1. Trimming removed 0 bases from V and 4 bases from J; junction bases left unmatched: 8. Per the germline V gene, CDR1 is LGHDT and CDR2 is YNNKEL (reference sequence). The length of the CDR3 is 16 residues.